The rows below give T cell receptor beta chains drawn from one sample of a study of T cell repertoires in cytomegalovirus infection. MiXCR was run by TCRdb on the reads, yielding one entry per CDR3 protein. The sample has about 500,000 distinct CDR3 sequences; around 35% are singletons. Their recognized antigens are unknown. Sequencing used cultured PBMCs, obtained from culture after CMV antigen stimulation. The receptors originated from a human donor in good health (CMV status not recorded). Some clones in this sample may be carry-over from other donors' samples. Both conserved end residues are part of each CDR3. The order of the fields is CDR3 DNA, CDR3 protein, V gene, D gene, clone size, J gene. D genes are given only for firm matches. Clone size is shown for a subset of rows, as once, few, many or a class of expanded clone.

DNA: TGTGCCAGCAGCTCCGGCAGAATACCCGGGGAGCTGTTTTTT
CDR3: CASSSGRIPGELFF
V: TRBV7-2
D: NA
size: NA
J: TRBJ2-2

DNA: TGTGCCAGCAGTTGGGGGACTAGCGGAAGAGCGGGGGAGCAGTACTTC
CDR3: CASSWGTSGRAGEQYF
V: TRBV6-2/TRBV6-3
D: TRBD2
size: NA
J: TRBJ2-7

DNA: TGTGCCAGCAGTTACGAGAGGACAGGGATCTCACCCCTCCACTTT
CDR3: CASSYERTGISPLHF
V: TRBV6-2/TRBV6-3
D: TRBD1
size: NA
J: TRBJ1-6

DNA: TGTGCCAGCAGCTTCCCGACTAGCTCCCCGTCCTACGAGCAGTACTTC
CDR3: CASSFPTSSPSYEQYF
V: TRBV5-6
D: TRBD2
size: NA
J: TRBJ2-7

DNA: TGTGCCAGCAGTAAAAACCGGGGGTTTTATCAGCCCCAGCATTTT
CDR3: CASSKNRGFYQPQHF
V: TRBV6-2/TRBV6-3
D: NA
size: once
J: TRBJ1-5

DNA: TGTGCCAGCACCCGGGGAGCGAGAGCAACTAATGAAAAACTGTTTTTT
CDR3: CASTRGARATNEKLFF
V: TRBV2
D: NA
size: few
J: TRBJ1-4

DNA: TGTGCCAGCAGCTTAGGGCGGGGTCGCACAGATACGCAGTATTTT
CDR3: CASSLGRGRTDTQYF
V: TRBV7-8
D: NA
size: few
J: TRBJ2-3

DNA: TGTGCCCCCAGCCCGGGTTGGGCAAGACAGCAGTTCTTC
CDR3: CAPSPGWARQQFF
V: TRBV10-3
D: NA
size: many
J: TRBJ2-1

DNA: TGCGCCAGCAGCCGAGATGGGACTACCTCCTACAATGAGCAGTTCTTC
CDR3: CASSRDGTTSYNEQFF
V: TRBV4-1
D: TRBD2
size: NA
J: TRBJ2-1

DNA: TGTGCCAGCACTCCGGGACAGGGAGCCTATGGCTACACCTTC
CDR3: CASTPGQGAYGYTF
V: TRBV6-1
D: TRBD1
size: NA
J: TRBJ1-2

DNA: TGTGCCAGCAGTTTATCACAAGCGCACACAGATACGCAGTATTTT
CDR3: CASSLSQAHTDTQYF
V: TRBV27
D: NA
size: NA
J: TRBJ2-3

DNA: TGTGCCAGCAGCTTAGTGTCTAGCCCCACAGATACGCAGTATTTT
CDR3: CASSLVSSPTDTQYF
V: TRBV7-2
D: NA
size: NA
J: TRBJ2-3

DNA: TGTGCCAGCAGCCCGGACCGTTACACTGAAGCTTTCTTT
CDR3: CASSPDRYTEAFF
V: TRBV7-9
D: NA
size: many
J: TRBJ1-1

DNA: TGTGCCACCCGCCAGGGGAGAAGAGCCTACGAGCAGTACTTC
CDR3: CATRQGRRAYEQYF
V: TRBV28
D: NA
size: NA
J: TRBJ2-7

DNA: TGTGCCAGCAGCCCGGGGAGCTGGAGCGCCGGGGAGCTGTTTTTT
CDR3: CASSPGSWSAGELFF
V: TRBV7-2
D: NA
size: NA
J: TRBJ2-2

DNA: TGCAGCGTTGCTGAGGGCGGCTCTGGAAACACCATATATTTT
CDR3: CSVAEGGSGNTIYF
V: TRBV29-1
D: NA
size: NA
J: TRBJ1-3

DNA: TGCAGTGCTCCCATCGTACAGGGAGGCGAGCAGTACTTC
CDR3: CSAPIVQGGEQYF
V: TRBV20-1
D: NA
size: once
J: TRBJ2-7

DNA: TGTGCCAGCACCTCGATTGCGGGAGGGCCTTGGAATGAGCAGTTCTTC
CDR3: CASTSIAGGPWNEQFF
V: TRBV6-5
D: TRBD2
size: NA
J: TRBJ2-1

DNA: TGTGCTAGCAGCTTAAGTCAGGGGGGAGTAAATGAGCAGTTCTTC
CDR3: CASSLSQGGVNEQFF
V: TRBV7-7
D: NA
size: few
J: TRBJ2-1

DNA: TGTGCCAGCAGCCCAGGGCCCGGGTCGGACACTGAAGCTTTCTTT
CDR3: CASSPGPGSDTEAFF
V: TRBV7-2
D: NA
size: few
J: TRBJ1-1

DNA: TGTGCCAGCAGCGTAGTTGGGCTTGCCGGGGAGCTGTTTTTT
CDR3: CASSVVGLAGELFF
V: TRBV9
D: NA
size: NA
J: TRBJ2-2

DNA: TGTGCCAGCAGTGAATACTCCCAGGTGGGGAATGAGCAGTTCTTC
CDR3: CASSEYSQVGNEQFF
V: TRBV6-1
D: NA
size: many
J: TRBJ2-1

DNA: TGTGCCAGCAGAAAATACGCTGAAGCTTTCTTT
CDR3: CASRKYAEAFF
V: TRBV6-1
D: NA
size: NA
J: TRBJ1-1

DNA: TGTGCCATCCGACAGGGGTGGGCCGGGGAGCTGTTTTTT
CDR3: CAIRQGWAGELFF
V: TRBV6-6
D: TRBD1
size: NA
J: TRBJ2-2

DNA: TGTGCCAGCAGCCCACTCCCGGGACGAGGGAACACTGAAGCTTTCTTT
CDR3: CASSPLPGRGNTEAFF
V: TRBV3-1
D: NA
size: NA
J: TRBJ1-1

DNA: TGTGCCAGCAGCGCCAGACGGATCTCTGGAAACACCATATATTTT
CDR3: CASSARRISGNTIYF
V: TRBV5-6
D: NA
size: NA
J: TRBJ1-3

DNA: TGTGCCAGCAGCCCCGAGGGGGGGGTGCTGGCTGGGGCCAACGTCCTGACTTTC
CDR3: CASSPEGGVLAGANVLTF
V: TRBV7-2
D: NA
size: many
J: TRBJ2-6

DNA: TGTGCCAGCAGAGGAGTCAGGGGGGCCTACGAGCAGTACTTC
CDR3: CASRGVRGAYEQYF
V: TRBV6-6
D: NA
size: few
J: TRBJ2-7

DNA: TGTGCCAGCAGTTACTCAGGGGACATGAGCACAGATACGCAGTATTTT
CDR3: CASSYSGDMSTDTQYF
V: TRBV6-5
D: NA
size: few
J: TRBJ2-3

DNA: TGTGCCAGCAGTGAGAAGCGGGGTAACACCGGGGAGCTGTTTTTT
CDR3: CASSEKRGNTGELFF
V: TRBV2
D: TRBD2
size: NA
J: TRBJ2-2

DNA: TGCGCCAGCAGCTTGGGGGACAGGACACAAGAGACCCAGTACTTC
CDR3: CASSLGDRTQETQYF
V: TRBV5-1
D: TRBD1
size: NA
J: TRBJ2-5

DNA: TGCAGCGTTGGAGGGATAGGCGCTGAAGCTTTCTTT
CDR3: CSVGGIGAEAFF
V: TRBV29-1
D: NA
size: few
J: TRBJ1-1

DNA: TGTGCCAGCAGCTTGGCTCCCTGGGAAACAGATACGCAGTATTTT
CDR3: CASSLAPWETDTQYF
V: TRBV5-4
D: NA
size: few
J: TRBJ2-3

DNA: TGTGCCAGCAGTTTGGGACCAAACAGGGGAGAGACCCAGTACTTC
CDR3: CASSLGPNRGETQYF
V: TRBV27
D: TRBD1
size: few
J: TRBJ2-5

DNA: TGTGCCAGCAGCCAAGCTCAGGCCCATGGCTACACCTTC
CDR3: CASSQAQAHGYTF
V: TRBV3-1
D: NA
size: few
J: TRBJ1-2

DNA: TGTGCCAGCAGCCAGGCGGGACACAAAAACATTCAGTACTTC
CDR3: CASSQAGHKNIQYF
V: TRBV7-2
D: NA
size: many
J: TRBJ2-4

DNA: TGTGCCAGCAGGTGGGGACAGGGCAGCAATCAGCCCCAGCATTTT
CDR3: CASRWGQGSNQPQHF
V: TRBV12-3/TRBV12-4
D: TRBD1
size: NA
J: TRBJ1-5

DNA: TGTGCCAGCAGCTTAGCTACAGCCCAAGAGACCCAGTACTTC
CDR3: CASSLATAQETQYF
V: TRBV7-2
D: NA
size: few
J: TRBJ2-5

DNA: TGTGCCAGCAGTTTAGGTAGAAGGAGCTCCTATAATTCACCCCTCCACTTT
CDR3: CASSLGRRSSYNSPLHF
V: TRBV12-3/TRBV12-4
D: NA
size: NA
J: TRBJ1-6

DNA: TGTGCCAGCCGCGACTACGAGCAGTACTTC
CDR3: CASRDYEQYF
V: TRBV7-4
D: NA
size: NA
J: TRBJ2-7